One sample yielded the 25 T cell receptor beta chains listed below, sequenced in a study of blood T cell repertoires in COVID-19. Sequencing used immunoSEQ multiplex PCR; TCRdb keeps in-frame clones, though not all of them. The sample records 200,000 to 250,000 clones, 87% being singletons. The sample was PBMCs or T cells enriched from blood (not recorded which). Every receptor here comes from a man aged 30 to 45 in a cohort exposed to, infected with or recovered from COVID-19 (not recorded which).

The J gene is TRBJ1-3, the V gene TRBV4-3, with D uncertain. The CDR3 is 17 amino acids. Trimming removed 0 bases from V and 0 bases from J, with 12 bases in between. Germline lookup yields CDR1 LGHNA and CDR2 YSLEER. CDR3 coding DNA: TGCGCCAGCAGCCAAGATCAACAGACGAGCTCTGGAAACACCATATATTTT. It codes for CASSQDQQTSSGNTIYF.

This clone was seen only once. This chain links TRBV10-2 with TRBJ1-2, with D maybe TRBD1 (5 bases). V was clipped by 8 bases and J by 4 bases, with 23 bases between them. The CDR3 spans 16 residues. Germline CDR1 reads WSHSY; CDR2 reads SAAADI. CDR3 nucleotide sequence: TGCGCCAGCGGCCTATCGGGGGGAGTGCACGGCTATGGCTACACCTTC. Protein: CASGLSGGVHGYGYTF.

The chain carries TRBV5-4 and TRBJ2-7, with 9 bases identical to TRBD2. Trimming at V came to 4 bases and at J to 4 bases, leaving 9 bases not matched to a gene. This CDR3 has 15 amino acids. Germline-derived CDR1 and CDR2 are SGHNT and YYREEE (reference sequence). CDR3 DNA: TGTGCCAGCAGCCCAGACGCGGGAGGGTTGTACGAGCAGTACTTC. Its protein is CASSPDAGGLYEQYF.

The J gene is TRBJ2-3, the V gene TRBV5-1, with 8 bases matching TRBD2. Trimming took 5 bases from V and 4 from J; bases not matched to a gene: 12. From germline, CDR1 is SGHRS and CDR2 YFSETQ. This CDR3 is built from 16 residues. As DNA, the CDR3 is TGCGCCAGCAGTAGTGGTGGGGCGGGAGGATCAGATACGCAGTATTTT. Encoded protein: CASSSGGAGGSDTQYF.

This sequence joins TRBV10-1 and TRBJ2-7; tentative D call: TRBD2 (6 bases). The CDR3 contains 14 residues. Germline CDR1 is WNHNN and CDR2 is SYGVQD (reference sequence). The V end was cut by 3 bases, the J end by 2 bases, with 11 bases between. The DNA of the CDR3 is TGCGCCAGCAGTGACCCAGCGGGTCCCTACGAGCAGTACTTC. Its translation: CASSDPAGPYEQYF.

J is TRBJ1-6 and V is TRBV6-5; D gene uncertain. This CDR3 region has 15 residues. Germline lookup yields CDR1 MNHEY and CDR2 SVGAGI. Trimming cost V 1 base and J 8 bases, with 12 bases left between them. The CDR3 DNA reads as TGTGCCAGCAGTTACTTCCCAGGCCAGGATTCACCCCTCCACTTT. This encodes CASSYFPGQDSPLHF.

V and J are TRBV27 and TRBJ1-3; weak D call: TRBD1 (6 bases). Trimming shortened V by 3 bases and J by 0 bases, and 9 bases separated the two germline ends. The germline V gene encodes CDR1 MNHEY and CDR2 SMNVEV (reference sequence). This CDR3 region has 15 residues. The DNA of the CDR3 is TGTGCCAGCAGTTTGGACAGCTACTCTGGAAACACCATATATTTT. It translates to CASSLDSYSGNTIYF.

The J gene is TRBJ2-5, the V gene TRBV11-3, with D tentatively TRBD2 (6 bases). The V end was cut by 4 bases, the J end by 5 bases, with 17 bases between. CDR3 length equals 15 residues. The germline V gene has CDR1 SGHNT and CDR2 YENEEA. The CDR3, as DNA: TGTGCCAGCAGCTCCCCTGAGGAGGGGATCGAGACCCAGTACTTC. Its translation is CASSSPEEGIETQYF.

The gene calls are TRBV4-2 and TRBJ2-3; possible D gene TRBD1, 6 bases. Trimming took off 7 bases at V and 5 bases at J, with 10 bases between the two ends. The CDR3 totals 12 residues. Germline V CDR1 and CDR2: LGHNA, YNFKEQ. The CDR3 DNA sequence: TGTGCCAGCACAGGGGCGAGAGATACGCAGTATTTT. It codes for CASTGARDTQYF.

The chain employs TRBV9 and TRBJ2-7, with 7 bases fitting TRBD2. The V segment lost 6 bases and the J segment 0 bases; nucleotides outside the gene matches: 6. The germline V gene encodes CDR1 SGDLS and CDR2 YYNGEE. The CDR3 totals 14 residues. CDR3 sequence reads: CASTPASGSYEQYF. The CDR3 DNA follows: TGTGCCAGCACTCCCGCTAGCGGCTCCTACGAGCAGTACTTC.

This clone was detected only a few times. The chain carries TRBV19 and TRBJ2-7; tentatively, D is TRBD2 (6 bases). There are 15 residues in the CDR3. Germline CDR1 LNHDA, CDR2 SQIVND (reference sequence). V lost 5 bases to trimming and J lost 2 bases, with 16 bases between them. CDR3 sequence (DNA): TGTGCCAGTAGTCCAGCCGGGAGAATCCCCTACGAGCAGTACTTC. Protein product: CASSPAGRIPYEQYF.

This chain's CDR3 is CSVGGGFYEQYF. For the CDR3, the DNA is TGCAGCGTTGGGGGAGGGTTCTACGAGCAGTACTTC. The chain has TRBV29-1 and TRBJ2-7; 7 nucleotides align to TRBD2. Germline V gene data show CDR1 as SQVTM and CDR2 as ANQGSEA. This CDR3 contains 12 residues. Trimming removed 4 bases from V and 3 bases from J; junction bases left unmatched: 3.

J is TRBJ1-2 and V is TRBV7-3, with 7 bases lining up with TRBD1. J gave up 8 bases and V 5 bases, and 8 bases lay outside the gene matches. The CDR3 runs to 13 residues. Germline CDR1 is SGHTA and CDR2 is FQGTGA. CDR3 DNA: TGTGCCAGCAGCCCTGGACAGGTCAGAGGCTACACCTTC. Translating gives CASSPGQVRGYTF.

The V gene is TRBV28, the J gene TRBJ2-7, with D perhaps matching TRBD2 (5 bases). The germline V gene has CDR1 MDHEN and CDR2 SYDVKM. CDR3 length: 13 residues. With 6 bases removed from V and 5 bases from J, the gap between germline ends came to 14 bases. CDR3 sequence reads: CASSPPEGHEQYF. The DNA of the CDR3 is TGTGCCAGCAGCCCCCCCGAGGGCCACGAGCAGTACTTC.

The rearrangement joins TRBV9 to TRBJ1-1; the D is unclear. The V end was cut by 0 bases, the J end by 1 base, with 13 bases between. The CDR3 length is 16 residues. The germline CDR1 and CDR2 sequences are SGDLS and YYNGEE. CDR3 DNA sequence: TGTGCCAGCAGCGTAGGGGTTAACGCGGAGAACACTGAAGCTTTCTTT. This gives the protein CASSVGVNAENTEAFF.

The chain recombines TRBV2 with TRBJ2-7, with 8 bases matching TRBD1. V lost 5 bases, J lost 4 bases, and 13 bases stayed unmatched. The CDR3 is 16 amino acids. CDR1 is SNHLY, CDR2 FYNNEI, per germline. DNA for the CDR3: TGTGCCAGCAGTTGGAGCAGGGGGCAGGCCTCTTACGAGCAGTACTTC. It yields the protein CASSWSRGQASYEQYF.

In this sample, this clone turned up once. The chain carries TRBV28 and TRBJ2-5, with D tentatively TRBD2 (5 bases). Trimming shortened V by 2 bases and J by 5 bases, and 15 bases separated the two germline ends. The CDR3 runs to 15 residues. The germline V gene has CDR1 MDHEN and CDR2 SYDVKM. The CDR3: CASSLLSTNWETQYF. In DNA, the CDR3 is TGTGCCAGCAGTTTACTTTCGACTAACTGGGAGACCCAGTACTTC.

The CDR3 sequence: CATSRDLSGTYNEQFF. Here the CDR3 DNA reads TGTGCCACCAGCAGAGATCTTAGCGGGACCTACAATGAGCAGTTCTTC. The chain joins TRBV15 to TRBJ2-1; 8 nucleotides align to TRBD2. V lost 0 bases to trimming and J lost 2 bases; unmatched junction nucleotides: 3. The germline V gene encodes CDR1 LNHNV and CDR2 YYDKDF (reference sequence). There are 16 residues in the CDR3.

The rearrangement uses TRBV7-8 and TRBJ1-2; the D gene is possibly TRBD1 (5 bases). CDR1 is SGHVS and CDR2 is FQNEAQ in the germline V gene. The CDR3 is 14 amino acids. Trimming cost V 3 bases and J 4 bases, with 12 bases left between them. CDR3 nucleotides: TGTGCCAGCAGCTTGGAGGGGCTTCCCTATGGCTACACCTTC. Translated, it gives CASSLEGLPYGYTF.

The chain has TRBV11-1 and TRBJ2-7; TRBD1 matches at 7 bases. Germline V gene data show CDR1 as SGHAT and CDR2 as FQDESV (reference sequence). J was trimmed by 4 bases and V by 3 bases; bases with no gene match: 9. The CDR3 runs to 15 residues. The CDR3: CASSLTDRDSYEQYF. Here the CDR3 DNA reads TGTGCCAGCAGCTTGACTGACCGGGACAGTTACGAGCAGTACTTC.

V usage is TRBV27 and J usage is TRBJ2-7; the D gene is possibly TRBD1 (6 bases). This CDR3 has 13 amino acids. Trimming took 2 bases from V and 2 from J, leaving 7 bases between them. Looked up from germline, CDR1 is MNHEY and CDR2 is SMNVEV (reference sequence). The CDR3 sequence is CASSLNRAYEQYF. The CDR3 bases are TGTGCCAGCAGTTTAAACAGGGCCTACGAGCAGTACTTC.

The rearrangement joins TRBV19 to TRBJ1-5; D unclear. Trimming cost V 4 bases and J 4 bases, with 14 bases left between them. In germline, CDR1 is LNHDA, CDR2 SQIVND (reference sequence). This CDR3 has 15 residues. CDR3 in amino acids: CASSKVRSGNQPQHF. In nucleotides, the CDR3 is TGTGCCAGTAGTAAGGTCCGGTCAGGAAATCAGCCCCAGCATTTT.

This chain links TRBV4-1 with TRBJ2-7; TRBD2 aligns across 10 bases. The V and J ends lost 4 bases and 1 base, in that order; junction bases with no gene match: 10. Germline-derived CDR1 and CDR2 are MGHRA and YSYEKL. The length of the CDR3 is 17 residues. As DNA, the CDR3 is TGCGCCAGCAGCCTCACAAGCGGGAGGGCCACTTCCTACGAGCAGTACTTC. Translation gives CASSLTSGRATSYEQYF.

In DNA, the CDR3 is TGTGCCAGTAGTATAGATCCCGCCTCCGGGGCTAGCGGTCCCTACAATGAGCAGTTCTTC. Translated: CASSIDPASGASGPYNEQFF. The chain employs TRBV19 and TRBJ2-1; 7 nucleotides agree with TRBD2. Germline CDR1 is LNHDA and CDR2 is SQIVND (reference sequence). The V and J ends lost 0 bases and 2 bases, in that order; junction bases with no gene match: 16. The CDR3 runs 20 residues.

The V call is TRBV12-3 or TRBV12-4, the J call TRBJ2-5, with 7 bases lining up with TRBD1. With V trimmed by 7 bases and J by 2 bases, 4 bases remained unmatched. The CDR3 has 13 amino acids. In nucleotides, the CDR3 is TGTGCCAGCACCAAGGGACAGCAAGAGACCCAGTACTTC. This sequence encodes CASTKGQQETQYF.